The clone carrying this T cell receptor beta chain turned up a few times. Deletions cut 7 bases from V and 7 bases from J, with 19 bases between. This CDR3 contains 14 residues. Germline lookup yields CDR1 MNHNY and CDR2 SVGAGI (reference sequence). Noted time point: patch test 1, 2 weeks after DPC sensitization. The treatment: therapeutic diphenylcyclopropenone sensitization with weekly scalp DPC. The sample originates from a study of human T cells and chemical hapten exposure. MiXCR, run by TCRdb on the RACE reads, gives a single entry per CDR3 protein. Of about 340,000 distinct CDR3 sequences listed, approximately 6.3% are singletons.

The sequences come from whole blood, collected in connection with sensitization to the hapten diphenylcyclopropenone (DPC). The sequence was obtained from a woman aged 18-30 years with alopecia areata. Some clones in this sample may be carry-over from other donors' samples. J is TRBJ1-1 and V is TRBV6-6; the D gene is possibly TRBD1 (6 bases). The chain's CDR3 is CASKGRYRESEAFF. Written as DNA, the CDR3 is TGTGCCAGCAAAGGAAGGTACAGGGAGAGTGAAGCTTTCTTT.